Shown below are 26 T cell receptor beta chains from a single sample sequenced in a study of blood T cell repertoires in COVID-19. TCRdb's table, derived via immunoSEQ multiplex PCR, lists solely in-frame clones and lacks some. Seen here are fewer than 400,000 clones, 85% to 90% observed once, and the top ten hold less than 3.5%. The sample taken for sequencing was peripheral blood. The receptors here all came from a woman aged 30 to 39 with COVID-19, enrolled during active disease.

The chain recombines TRBV28 with TRBJ2-7, with D perhaps TRBD2 (6 bases). CDR1 and CDR2 from the germline V gene are MDHEN and SYDVKM. V was shortened by 5 bases and J by 0 bases, with 11 bases between the two germline ends. This CDR3 spans 14 amino acids. CDR3 sequence (DNA): TGTGCCAGCAGTCCCCCCGGGGGCTCCTACGAGCAGTACTTC. Translating it yields CASSPPGGSYEQYF.

The chain employs TRBV6-2 or TRBV6-3 and TRBJ2-7; D is undetermined. V dropped 0 bases and J dropped 1 base, with 10 bases sitting between them. Germline V lookup: CDR1 MNHEY, CDR2 SVGEGT. This CDR3 has 15 residues. In DNA, the CDR3 is TGTGCCAGCAGTTACTCGATAACATCGTCCTACGAGCAGTACTTC. Protein product: CASSYSITSSYEQYF.

The sample holds one count of this clone. This sequence joins TRBV7-9 and TRBJ1-2; 10 nucleotides match TRBD1. The CDR3 totals 16 residues. Germline-derived CDR1 and CDR2 are SEHNR and FQNEAQ (reference sequence). After removal of 6 bases from V and 4 bases from J, the junction contained 11 bases not matched to a gene. The CDR3 sequence: CASSPAGTGVVYGYTF. CDR3 DNA: TGTGCCAGCAGTCCGGCAGGGACAGGGGTCGTCTATGGCTACACCTTC.

The J gene is TRBJ2-1, the V gene TRBV15; 11 bases are a match to TRBD2. The CDR3 spans 15 residues. Trimming cost V 5 bases and J 7 bases; bases outside gene matches: 7. Per germline, CDR1 LNHNV and CDR2 YYDKDF (reference sequence). Here the CDR3 reads CATSPRASGRNEQFF. As DNA, the CDR3 is TGTGCCACCAGCCCCCGGGCTAGCGGGAGGAATGAGCAGTTCTTC.

The V gene is TRBV5-1, the J gene TRBJ2-7; 10 nucleotides agree with TRBD1. Per the germline V gene, CDR1 is SGHRS and CDR2 is YFSETQ. There are 16 residues in the CDR3. V was pared by 3 bases and J by 4 bases, with 10 bases of the junction left unmatched. The CDR3 DNA reads as TGCGCCAGCAGCTCTAGGGACAGGGGAGGGAGTTACGAGCAGTACTTC. Protein product: CASSSRDRGGSYEQYF.

This chain uses TRBV21-1 with TRBJ2-5; whether TRBD2, the table's D call, matches the DNA was not checked. TRBV21-1 is recorded as a pseudogene. This CDR3 has 21 amino acids. Here the CDR3 reads CASSKGARGEGFIPTKETQYF. Written as DNA, the CDR3 is TGTGCCAGCAGCAAAGGGGCGCGGGGGGAAGGTTTTATTCCGACAAAAGAGACCCAGTACTTC.

The gene calls are TRBV5-5 and TRBJ2-7; 8 nucleotides line up with TRBD2. J lost 1 base, V lost 1 base, and 7 bases had no gene match. Germline V gene data show CDR1 as SGHKS and CDR2 as YYEKEE (reference sequence). The CDR3 totals 16 residues. The DNA of the CDR3 is TGTGCCAGCAGCTTGATAAAATTAGCGGGGTCCTACGAGCAGTACTTC. Its translation: CASSLIKLAGSYEQYF. Supplemented by reference TRBV5-5 and TRBJ2-7, the full variable domain reads DAGVTQSPTHLIKTRGQQVTLRCSPISGHKSVSWYQQVLGQGPQFIFQYYEKEERGRGNFPDRFSARQFPNYSSELNVNALLLGDSALYLCASSLIKLAGSYEQYFGPGTRLTVT.

V usage is TRBV7-2 and J usage is TRBJ2-7; 9 bases are a match to TRBD1. CDR1 SGHTA and CDR2 FQGNSA come from the germline V gene. This CDR3 is 14 amino acids long. The V gene end was trimmed by 4 bases and the J gene end by 5 bases; junction bases not matched to a gene: 6. In nucleotides, the CDR3 is TGTGCCAGCAGCTATCGACAGGGGGTCAACGAGCAGTACTTC. Protein: CASSYRQGVNEQYF.

The V gene is TRBV28, the J gene TRBJ2-5; 9 bases fit TRBD1. J was trimmed by 1 base and V by 5 bases; bases with no gene match: 11. Germline CDR1 reads MDHEN; CDR2 reads SYDVKM. The CDR3 has 17 amino acids. Here the CDR3 DNA reads TGTGCCAGCAGTATGGGACAGGGCCTTCTCCCCCAAGAGACCCAGTACTTC. As protein: CASSMGQGLLPQETQYF.

The chain has TRBV6-1 and TRBJ2-3, with 8 bases lining up with TRBD1. The ends lost 1 base at V and 3 bases at J; junction bases unmatched: 0. Germline V gene data show CDR1 as MNHNS and CDR2 as SASEGT. The CDR3 spans 14 residues. The CDR3 nucleotides read TGTGCCAGCAGTGAAGGGGACAGGACAGATACGCAGTATTTT. Its protein is CASSEGDRTDTQYF.

This sequence joins TRBV29-1 and TRBJ2-1; 8 nucleotides line up with TRBD1. The CDR3 is 14 amino acids. The V gene's germline CDR1 is SQVTM and CDR2 ANQGSEA. In DNA form, the CDR3 reads TGCAGGGCTGGTCCAGGGGGCCTTATCTATGAGCAGTTCTTC. Amino acid sequence: CRAGPGGLIYEQFF.

The rearrangement joins TRBV3-1 (or the pseudogene TRBV3-2) to TRBJ2-7, with a tentative D call TRBD1 (5 bases). V dropped 2 bases and J dropped 3 bases, with 11 bases sitting between them. The CDR3 consists of 14 residues. Germline CDR1 LGHDT, CDR2 YNNKEL (reference sequence). CDR3 in amino acids: CASSQLQGDYEQYF. CDR3 coding DNA: TGTGCCAGCAGCCAATTGCAGGGTGACTACGAGCAGTACTTC.

The chain uses TRBV6-5 and TRBJ2-1, with D possibly matching TRBD2 (5 bases). Deletions cut 5 bases from V and 7 bases from J, with 12 bases between. The germline V gene has CDR1 MNHEY and CDR2 SVGAGI. This CDR3 is built from 13 residues. The CDR3 DNA sequence: TGTGCCAGCAGTACGGGAACGGGGAATGAGCAGTTCTTC. Protein sequence: CASSTGTGNEQFF.

J is TRBJ2-3 and V is TRBV27; D is possibly TRBD1 (8 bases). Germline V CDR1 and CDR2: MNHEY, SMNVEV (reference sequence). Between the trimmed V and J ends, which lost 5 bases and 9 bases, there was a span of 24 bases. CDR3 length equals 16 residues. The CDR3 loop reads CASSHRGGAEGYTQYF. The DNA of the CDR3 is TGTGCCAGCAGTCACAGGGGGGGCGCCGAGGGGTACACGCAGTATTTT.

This clone showed up just once. CDR3 amino acids: CASSQEPPGFPYEQYF. The CDR3 bases are TGCGCCAGCAGCCAAGAACCCCCGGGATTTCCCTACGAGCAGTACTTC. The rearrangement joins TRBV4-1 to TRBJ2-7, with D perhaps TRBD2 (5 bases). There are 16 residues in the CDR3. Germline CDR1 MGHRA, CDR2 YSYEKL. V was clipped by 0 bases and J by 2 bases, with 14 bases between them.

The rearrangement uses TRBV7-3 and TRBJ2-3, with 8 bases aligning to TRBD2. The germline V gene has CDR1 SGHTA and CDR2 FQGTGA. CDR3 length: 16 amino acids. Trimming removed 5 bases from V and 3 bases from J; junction bases left unmatched: 10. For the CDR3, the DNA is TGTGCCAGCAGCCCACGGGGGACTAGTTATACAGATACGCAGTATTTT. It translates to CASSPRGTSYTDTQYF.

The V and J genes are TRBV30 and TRBJ1-1; the D is unclear. Germline V gene data show CDR1 as GTSNPN and CDR2 as SVGIG (reference sequence). Trimming took 7 bases from V and 1 from J, leaving 10 bases between them. The CDR3 runs 12 residues. CDR3 region: CASRHANTEAFF. Written as DNA, the CDR3 is TGTGCCTCAAGACATGCGAACACTGAAGCTTTCTTT.

This sequence joins TRBV10-2 and TRBJ1-1, with D possibly TRBD1 on 6 matching bases. The ends were cut back, 6 bases at V and 5 bases at J, with 19 bases in the middle. Germline loops: CDR1 WSHSY, CDR2 SAAADI. The length of the CDR3 is 15 residues. The CDR3 region has the DNA TGCGCCAGCAGCGATCCCGGGGGGGGGCGGACTGAAGCTTTCTTT. It is translated as CASSDPGGGRTEAFF.

CDR3 region: CATRRYGYTF. For the CDR3, the DNA is TGTGCCACCAGACGGTATGGCTACACCTTC. V gene TRBV24-1 combines with J gene TRBJ1-2; D not certain. The CDR3 is 10 amino acids. Trimming pared 7 bases from V and 5 bases from J, leaving 4 bases between. From germline, CDR1 is KGHDR and CDR2 SFDVKD.

The CDR3 DNA reads as TGTGCCAGCAGTTCCGACTCCGGGACAGGGCGATCACCCCTCCACTTT. Its translation is CASSSDSGTGRSPLHF. The chain joins TRBV6-5 to TRBJ1-6, with TRBD1 identical over 9 bases. Germline V gives CDR1 MNHEY, CDR2 SVGAGI. The CDR3 runs to 16 residues. The trim removed 4 bases at V and 10 bases at J, leaving 11 bases unmatched.

This clone appeared a single time. The chain joins TRBV11-2 to TRBJ1-5, with D perhaps matching TRBD1 (5 bases). Germline values: CDR1 SGHAT, CDR2 FQNNGV. With 5 bases removed from V and 0 bases from J, the gap between germline ends came to 14 bases. The CDR3 extends over 16 amino acids. The CDR3 is CASSQGTGGSNQPQHF. CDR3 DNA: TGTGCCAGCAGCCAAGGAACCGGGGGTAGCAATCAGCCCCAGCATTTT.

The chain couples TRBV10-3 to TRBJ1-1, with D maybe TRBD1 (5 bases). The CDR3 runs 13 residues. V was cut by 7 bases and J by 4 bases, with 13 bases left in between. Germline V gene data show CDR1 as ENHRY and CDR2 as SYGVKD. In nucleotides, the CDR3 is TGTGCCATCAACTGGGACTTCAGCACTGAAGCTTTCTTT. Translating gives CAINWDFSTEAFF.

The chain carries TRBV25-1 and TRBJ2-5, with 7 positions matching TRBD1. The CDR3 has 13 residues. Unmatched junction bases numbered 3, after V lost 5 bases and J lost 3 bases. Germline CDR1 reads MGHDK; CDR2 reads SYGVNS. The CDR3 coding sequence is TGTGCCAGCAGTCGGGACAGAGAAGAGACCCAGTACTTC. Translating it yields CASSRDREETQYF.

This clone was picked up one time. The V gene is TRBV10-3, the J gene TRBJ2-2; TRBD1 matches 9 bases. The V gene's germline CDR1 is ENHRY and CDR2 SYGVKD. J gave up 8 bases and V 4 bases, and 11 bases lay outside the gene matches. The CDR3 sequence is 16 residues long. CDR3 in amino acids: CAISVLQGAFPGELFF. The CDR3 DNA reads as TGTGCCATCAGTGTTTTACAGGGGGCCTTCCCTGGGGAGCTGTTTTTT.

The chain has TRBV3-1 (or the pseudogene TRBV3-2) and TRBJ1-3, with D uncertain. CDR1 and CDR2 (germline): LGHDT, YNNKEL (reference sequence). The CDR3 sequence is 14 residues long. The V end lost 0 bases, the J end lost 4 bases, and 7 bases lay between the germline ends. The CDR3: CASSQDAVGNTIYF. CDR3 in DNA: TGTGCCAGCAGCCAAGATGCAGTAGGAAACACCATATATTTT.

The J gene is TRBJ2-7, the V gene TRBV30; 10 nucleotides align to TRBD1. Germline V gene lookup returns CDR1 GTSNPN and CDR2 SVGIG (reference sequence). Unmatched junction bases numbered 5, after V lost 3 bases and J lost 0 bases. The CDR3 is 15 residues long. CDR3 sequence: CAWSGDRGGSYEQYF. The CDR3 DNA is TGTGCCTGGAGCGGGGACAGGGGAGGCTCCTACGAGCAGTACTTC.